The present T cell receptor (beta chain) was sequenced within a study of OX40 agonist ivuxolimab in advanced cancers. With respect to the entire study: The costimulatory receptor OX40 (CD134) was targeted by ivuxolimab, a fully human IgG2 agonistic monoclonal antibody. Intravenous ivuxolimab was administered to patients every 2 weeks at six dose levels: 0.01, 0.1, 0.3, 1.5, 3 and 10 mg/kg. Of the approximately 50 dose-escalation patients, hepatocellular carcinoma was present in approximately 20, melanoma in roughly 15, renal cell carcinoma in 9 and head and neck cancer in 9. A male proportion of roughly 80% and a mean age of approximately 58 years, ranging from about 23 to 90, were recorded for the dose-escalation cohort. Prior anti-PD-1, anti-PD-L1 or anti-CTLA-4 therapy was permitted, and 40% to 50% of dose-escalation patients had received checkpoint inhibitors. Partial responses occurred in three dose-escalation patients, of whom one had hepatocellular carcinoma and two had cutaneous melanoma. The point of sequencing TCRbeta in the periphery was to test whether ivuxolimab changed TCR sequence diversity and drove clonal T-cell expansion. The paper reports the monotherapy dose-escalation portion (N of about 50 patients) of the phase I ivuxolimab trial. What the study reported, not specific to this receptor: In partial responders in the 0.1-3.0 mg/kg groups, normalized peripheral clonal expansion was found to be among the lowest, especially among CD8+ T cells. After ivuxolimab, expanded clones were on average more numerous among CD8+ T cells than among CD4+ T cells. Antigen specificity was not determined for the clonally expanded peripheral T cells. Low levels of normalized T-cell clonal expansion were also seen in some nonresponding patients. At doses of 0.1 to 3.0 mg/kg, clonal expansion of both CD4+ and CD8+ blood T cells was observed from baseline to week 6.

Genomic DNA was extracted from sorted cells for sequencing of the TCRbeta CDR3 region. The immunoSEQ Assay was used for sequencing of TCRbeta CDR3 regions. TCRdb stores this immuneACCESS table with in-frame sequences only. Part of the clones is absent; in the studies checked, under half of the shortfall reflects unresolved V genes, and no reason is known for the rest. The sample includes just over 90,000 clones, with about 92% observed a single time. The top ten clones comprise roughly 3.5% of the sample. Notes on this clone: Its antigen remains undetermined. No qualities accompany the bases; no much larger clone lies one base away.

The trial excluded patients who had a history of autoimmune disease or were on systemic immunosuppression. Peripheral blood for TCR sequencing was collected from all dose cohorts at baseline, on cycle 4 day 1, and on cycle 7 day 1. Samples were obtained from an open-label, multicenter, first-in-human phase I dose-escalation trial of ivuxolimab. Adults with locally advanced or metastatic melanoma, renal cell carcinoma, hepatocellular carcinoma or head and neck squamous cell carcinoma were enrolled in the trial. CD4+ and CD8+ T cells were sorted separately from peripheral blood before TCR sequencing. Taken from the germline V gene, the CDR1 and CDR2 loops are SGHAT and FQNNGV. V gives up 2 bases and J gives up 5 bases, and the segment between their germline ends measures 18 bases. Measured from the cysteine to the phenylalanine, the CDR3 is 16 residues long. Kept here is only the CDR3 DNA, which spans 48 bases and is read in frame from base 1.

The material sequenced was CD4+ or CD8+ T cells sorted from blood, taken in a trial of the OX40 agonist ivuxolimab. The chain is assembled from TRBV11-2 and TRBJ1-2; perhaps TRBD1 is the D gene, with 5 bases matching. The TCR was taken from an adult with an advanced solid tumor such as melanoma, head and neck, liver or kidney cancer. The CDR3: CASSLTSRVSRYGYTF. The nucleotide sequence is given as TGTGCCAGCAGCTTAACCTCCAGGGTCTCTAGATATGGCTACACCTTC.